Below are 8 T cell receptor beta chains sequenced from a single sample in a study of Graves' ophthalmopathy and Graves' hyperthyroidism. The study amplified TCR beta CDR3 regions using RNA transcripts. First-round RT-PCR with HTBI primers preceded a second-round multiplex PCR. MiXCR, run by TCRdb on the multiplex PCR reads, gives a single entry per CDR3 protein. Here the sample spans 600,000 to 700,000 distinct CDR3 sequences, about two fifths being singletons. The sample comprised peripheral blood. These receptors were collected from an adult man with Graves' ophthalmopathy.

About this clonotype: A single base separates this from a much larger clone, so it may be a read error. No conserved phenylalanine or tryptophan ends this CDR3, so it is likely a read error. This CDR3 is CASSPGQAPRETQYL. CDR3 bases: TGTGCCAGCAGTCCAGGACAGGCGCCAAGGGAGACCCAGTACCTC. The chain uses TRBV6-5 and TRBJ2-5; 7 nucleotides align to TRBD1. The trim removed 5 bases at V and 5 bases at J, leaving 11 bases unmatched. The CDR3 contains 15 residues. In germline, CDR1 is MNHEY, CDR2 SVGAGI.

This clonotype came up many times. The CDR3 loop is CASSDVSETEAFF. CDR3 DNA: TGTGCCAGCAGTGACGTTTCGGAGACTGAAGCTTTCTTT. The gene calls are TRBV6-1 and TRBJ1-1, with D unclear. The germline gives CDR1 MNHNS, CDR2 SASEGT. The CDR3 spans 13 residues. V was trimmed by 3 bases and J by 5 bases, leaving 10 bases between them.

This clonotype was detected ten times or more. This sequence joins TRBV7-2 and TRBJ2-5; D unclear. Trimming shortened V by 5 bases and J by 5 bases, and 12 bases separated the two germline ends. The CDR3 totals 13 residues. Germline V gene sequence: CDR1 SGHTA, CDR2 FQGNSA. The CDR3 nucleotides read TGTGCCAGCAGCATGAAGCCAATCGAGACCCAGTACTTC. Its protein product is CASSMKPIETQYF.

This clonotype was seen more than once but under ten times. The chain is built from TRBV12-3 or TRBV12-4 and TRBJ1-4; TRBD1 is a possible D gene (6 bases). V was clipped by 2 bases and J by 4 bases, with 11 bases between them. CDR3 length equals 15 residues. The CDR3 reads CASSLSGQNNEKLFF. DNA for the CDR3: TGTGCCAGCAGTTTAAGCGGACAGAATAATGAAAAACTGTTTTTT.

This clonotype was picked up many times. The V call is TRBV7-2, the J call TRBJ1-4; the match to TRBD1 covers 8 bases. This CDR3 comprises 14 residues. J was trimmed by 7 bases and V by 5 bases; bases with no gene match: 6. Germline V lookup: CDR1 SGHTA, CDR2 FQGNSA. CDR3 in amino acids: CASSQGAGSEKLFF. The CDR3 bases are TGTGCCAGCAGCCAGGGGGCTGGGAGTGAAAAACTGTTTTTT.

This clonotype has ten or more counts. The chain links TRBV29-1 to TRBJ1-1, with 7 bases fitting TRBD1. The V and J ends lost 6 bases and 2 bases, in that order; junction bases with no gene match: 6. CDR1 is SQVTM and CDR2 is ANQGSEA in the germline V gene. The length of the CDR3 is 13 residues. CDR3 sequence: CSVAGTENTEAFF. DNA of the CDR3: TGCAGCGTCGCCGGGACAGAAAACACTGAAGCTTTCTTT.

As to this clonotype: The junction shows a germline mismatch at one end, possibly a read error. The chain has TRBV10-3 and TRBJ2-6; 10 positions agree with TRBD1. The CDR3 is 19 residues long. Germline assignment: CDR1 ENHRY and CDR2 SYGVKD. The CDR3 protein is CASSESYWDRGSGANVLTF. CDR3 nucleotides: TGTGCCAGCAGTGAAAGTTATTGGGACAGGGGCTCTGGGGCCAACGTCCTGACTTTC.

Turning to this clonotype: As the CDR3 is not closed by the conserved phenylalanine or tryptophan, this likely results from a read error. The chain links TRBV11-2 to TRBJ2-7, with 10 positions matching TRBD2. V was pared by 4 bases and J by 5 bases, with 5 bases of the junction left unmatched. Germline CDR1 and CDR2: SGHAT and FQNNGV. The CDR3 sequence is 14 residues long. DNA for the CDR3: TGTGCCAGCAGCTACTCTAGCGGGAGCGACGAGCAGTACCTC. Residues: CASSYSSGSDEQYL.